This T cell receptor beta chain was captured in a study of cytotoxic CD8 clonotypes in ibrutinib-treated CLL. Whole-study findings and limits: Clonality increased with ibrutinib response but returned toward baseline at progression.

Points on this clone: What it binds is not known.

Clones were read by immunoSEQ multiplex PCR, and TCRdb kept only the in-frame ones, dropping some. There are 150,000 to 250,000 clones in the sample; 55% to 85% occur only once, and around 15% lies in the top ten. The TCR comes from a human donor with chronic lymphocytic leukemia. Sequenced here: PBMCs, sampled after 24 months of ibrutinib treatment.

CDR3 sequence: CASSVGPSGSLYEQYF. CDR3 bases: TGTGCCAGCAGCGTAGGACCTAGCGGGAGCTTGTACGAGCAGTACTTC. The V gene is TRBV9, the J gene TRBJ2-7; 10 bases align to TRBD2. The CDR3 loop spans 16 amino acids. Germline V gives CDR1 SGDLS, CDR2 YYNGEE. J gave up 4 bases and V 0 bases, and 7 bases lay outside the gene matches.